This TCR beta chain was profiled in a study of blood T cell repertoires in COVID-19. Looking at the study overall: Sources were T cells, B-cell-depleted T cells, or PBMCs; the material itself was cDNA or gDNA.

As originally analysed: Using reference gene primer amplification, nucleated cell counts were estimated. TCRdb's table, derived via immunoSEQ multiplex PCR, lists solely in-frame clones and lacks some. V and J calls and clone size are those listed in that table; D and trimming were worked out from the DNA. The profile covers roughly 250,000 clones, with over 80% appearing a single time and 0.95% to 1.5% taken by the ten largest. Recruitment covered about 25 US areas and drew participants whose ages spanned 18 to 89 years. The CDR3 spans 16 residues. V was trimmed by 0 bases and J by 0 bases, leaving 12 bases between them. CDR1 is LGHNT and CDR2 is FRNRAP in the germline V gene. This clone appeared once.

The material sequenced was PBMCs or T cells enriched from blood (not recorded which). The receptor comes from a human donor in a cohort exposed to, infected with or recovered from COVID-19 (not recorded which). The donor label of this sample is uncertain. This chain links TRBV12-5 with TRBJ2-7; the D gene is possibly TRBD1 (6 bases). The CDR3 DNA is TGTGCTAGTGGTTTGGTCGGGGACACTTACTCCTACGAGCAGTACTTC. It yields the protein CASGLVGDTYSYEQYF.